This T cell receptor (beta chain) derives from a study of OX40 agonist ivuxolimab in advanced cancers. Study-wide background: Ivuxolimab, an agonist antibody against OX40 (CD134), was given to patients. At doses from 0.01 to 10 mg/kg, patients were given intravenous ivuxolimab every 2 weeks. Among those enrolled, mean age was 60 years (range 23 to 79) and about 79% were male.

Concerning this clone: The antigen is undetermined.

Overall study findings and caveats: Averaged across samples, CD8+ T cells carried more expanded clones than CD4+ did.

Clones were sequenced by immunoSEQ multiplex PCR, and TCRdb holds only the in-frame ones, with some missing. This sample has 60,000 to 80,000 clones, with roughly 85% found just once. The sequence came from an adult with an advanced solid tumor such as melanoma, head and neck, liver or kidney cancer. Sample: CD4+ or CD8+ T cells sorted from blood, taken in a trial of the OX40 agonist ivuxolimab.

CDR3 bases: TGTGCCACCAGCAGGCCGGAGCAGCCCCAGCATTTT. Protein: CATSRPEQPQHF. The chain employs TRBV15 and TRBJ1-5; D is unresolved. Germline CDR1 and CDR2: LNHNV and YYDKDF (reference sequence). Trimming pared 3 bases from V and 7 bases from J, leaving 7 bases between. There are 12 residues in the CDR3.